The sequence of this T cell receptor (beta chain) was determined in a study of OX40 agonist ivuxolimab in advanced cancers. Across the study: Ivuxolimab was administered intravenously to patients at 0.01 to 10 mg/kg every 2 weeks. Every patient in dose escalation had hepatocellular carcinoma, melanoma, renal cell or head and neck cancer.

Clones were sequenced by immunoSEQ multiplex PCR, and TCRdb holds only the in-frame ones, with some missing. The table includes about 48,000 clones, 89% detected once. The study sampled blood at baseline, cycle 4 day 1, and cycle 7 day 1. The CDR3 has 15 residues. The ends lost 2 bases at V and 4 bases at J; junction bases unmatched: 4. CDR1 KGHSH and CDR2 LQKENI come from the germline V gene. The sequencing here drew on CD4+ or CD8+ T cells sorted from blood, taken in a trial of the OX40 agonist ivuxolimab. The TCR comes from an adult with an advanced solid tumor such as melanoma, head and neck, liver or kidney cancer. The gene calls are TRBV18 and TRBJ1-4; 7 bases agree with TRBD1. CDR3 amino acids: CASSPWDSDNEKLFF. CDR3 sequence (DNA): TGTGCCAGCTCACCATGGGACAGTGATAATGAAAAACTGTTTTTT. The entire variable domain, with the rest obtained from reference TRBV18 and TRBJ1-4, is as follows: NAGVMQNPRHLVRRRGQEARLRCSPMKGHSHVYWYRQLPEEGLKFMVYLQKENIIDESGMPKERFSAEFPKEGPSILRIQQVVRGDSAAYFCASSPWDSDNEKLFFGSGTQLSVL.